Below, 8 T cell receptor beta chains from the same sample are listed, as sequenced in a study of blood T cell repertoires in COVID-19. TCRdb's table, derived via immunoSEQ multiplex PCR, lists solely in-frame clones and lacks some. The sample lists around 190,000 clones; around 84% were seen once. What was sequenced was peripheral blood. The receptors were gathered from a woman older than 75 with acute or convalescent COVID-19.

This clone was recorded once. This chain uses TRBV12-3 or TRBV12-4 with TRBJ2-7, with D perhaps matching TRBD2 (6 bases). Between the trimmed V and J ends, which lost 6 bases and 5 bases, there was a span of 14 bases. This CDR3 spans 13 amino acids. CDR3 protein: CASSVGGFNEQYF. The DNA for the CDR3 is TGTGCCAGCAGCGTTGGGGGGTTCAACGAGCAGTACTTC.

The CDR3 spells CASSFNRLTDTQYF. The CDR3 coding sequence is TGCGCCAGCAGCTTCAACAGGCTCACAGATACGCAGTATTTT. The chain recombines TRBV5-1 with TRBJ2-3, with D possibly being TRBD1 (5 bases). Deletions cut 2 bases from V and 2 bases from J, with 9 bases between. CDR1 and CDR2 (germline): SGHRS, YFSETQ. The CDR3 contains 14 residues.

The V and J genes are TRBV5-6 and TRBJ2-7, with a tentative D call TRBD2 (7 bases). CDR3 length: 14 amino acids. Germline V gives CDR1 SGHDT, CDR2 YYEEEE. Between the trimmed V and J ends, which lost 6 bases and 3 bases, there was a span of 16 bases. CDR3 region: CASTLGGGGYEQYF. The DNA for the CDR3 is TGTGCCAGCACCCTGGGGGGGGGCGGCTACGAGCAGTACTTC.

This clone has just one count. The chain uses TRBV19 and TRBJ1-5, with D tentatively TRBD1 (5 bases). V lost 4 bases, J lost 7 bases, and 17 bases lay in between. Germline CDR1 LNHDA, CDR2 SQIVND (reference sequence). The CDR3 is 15 residues long. This CDR3 reads CASSTGGSGGQPQHF. The CDR3 nucleotides read TGTGCCAGTAGTACCGGGGGGTCAGGAGGGCAGCCCCAGCATTTT.

The chain has TRBV6-5 and TRBJ2-7; 7 bases are shared with TRBD2. J gave up 3 bases and V 5 bases, and 10 bases lay outside the gene matches. This CDR3 contains 15 residues. In germline, CDR1 is MNHEY, CDR2 SVGAGI. DNA for the CDR3: TGTGCCAGCAGTCGGCCCCGCGCGGGGGACTACGAGCAGTACTTC. Its translation is CASSRPRAGDYEQYF.

This chain uses TRBV5-1 with TRBJ2-1, with TRBD1 matching 7 bases. The germline V gene encodes CDR1 SGHRS and CDR2 YFSETQ. This CDR3 region has 16 residues. J was trimmed by 2 bases and V by 4 bases; bases with no gene match: 9. DNA of the CDR3: TGCGCCAGCAGCGACGAATGGACAGGTCCCTACAATGAGCAGTTCTTC. Its protein is CASSDEWTGPYNEQFF.

The rearrangement links TRBV7-9 to TRBJ1-4; 7 bases match TRBD1. Germline V CDR1 and CDR2: SEHNR, FQNEAQ (reference sequence). The CDR3 covers 14 residues. The J segment lost 7 bases and the V segment lost 4 bases, leaving 6 bases of the junction unmatched. The CDR3 reads CASSSRQGGEKLFF. The CDR3 DNA reads TGTGCCAGCAGCTCCAGACAGGGCGGTGAAAAACTGTTTTTT. Together with reference TRBV7-9 and TRBJ1-4, the CDR3 gives the full variable domain: DTGVSQNPRHKITKRGQNVTFRCDPISEHNRLYWYRQTLGQGPEFLTYFQNEAQLEKSRLLSDRFSAERPKGSFSTLEIQRTEQGDSAMYLCASSSRQGGEKLFFGSGTQLSVL.

The gene calls are TRBV7-9 and TRBJ1-1; D is undetermined. CDR1 SEHNR and CDR2 FQNEAQ come from the germline V gene (reference sequence). The CDR3 sequence is 12 residues long. V dropped 0 bases and J dropped 10 bases, with 9 bases sitting between them. CDR3 nucleotides: TGTGCCAGCAGCTTAGCGCCGGGGATAGCTTTCTTT. This encodes CASSLAPGIAFF. Full variable domain (rest looked up from reference TRBV7-9 and TRBJ1-1): DTGVSQNPRHKITKRGQNVTFRCDPISEHNRLYWYRQTLGQGPEFLTYFQNEAQLEKSRLLSDRFSAERPKGSFSTLEIQRTEQGDSAMYLCASSLAPGIAFFGQGTRLTVV.